This T cell receptor (beta chain) appears in the sequencing data of a study of blood T cell repertoires in COVID-19. The CDR3 runs to 17 residues. V gave up 5 bases and J gave up 0 bases, with 19 bases separating them. Germline V gene lookup returns CDR1 SGHRS and CDR2 YFSETQ. Original data processing: Scientists estimated how many nucleated cells there were by amplifying reference gene primers. Clones were read by immunoSEQ multiplex PCR, and TCRdb kept only the in-frame ones, dropping some. That table is the source of V, J and clone size, and D and trimming were worked out from the DNA. The sample has roughly 88,000 clones; approximately 79% are singletons.

The sequencing sample was made of peripheral blood. This clonotype originated in a woman over 75 with active or convalescent COVID-19. This chain connects TRBV5-1 to TRBJ2-3, with unresolved D. The CDR3 here is CASRYSETEPSTDTQYF. CDR3 sequence (DNA): TGCGCCAGCAGATATTCGGAGACGGAACCTAGCACAGATACGCAGTATTTT.